This TCR beta chain is from a study of blood T cell repertoires in COVID-19. About the study: The United States, Italy and Spain supplied acute and convalescent COVID-19 samples. T cells, B-cell-depleted T cells, or PBMCs supplied cDNA or gDNA.

A single count supports this clone. As handled by the study authors: For nucleated cells, counts were estimated from reference gene primer amplification. Some clones are missing from TCRdb's copy, which holds only in-frame ones; the method was immunoSEQ multiplex PCR. The V and J calls and clone size were taken over from that table, and D and trimming were inferred from the DNA. The repertoire consists of around 67,000 clones, with around 87% occurring once and the leading ten covering roughly 5.2%. V dropped 6 bases and J dropped 0; count of bases not matched to a gene: 4. This CDR3 region has 14 residues. Germline values: CDR1 MNHEY, CDR2 SMNVEV (reference sequence).

The receptor was isolated from a man in his fifties with active COVID-19. The chain couples TRBV27 to TRBJ1-1; TRBD1 matches at 7 bases. Specimen: peripheral blood. The CDR3 DNA reads TGTGCCAGCAGGCAGGGACAGTTGAACACTGAAGCTTTCTTT. Translation gives CASRQGQLNTEAFF.